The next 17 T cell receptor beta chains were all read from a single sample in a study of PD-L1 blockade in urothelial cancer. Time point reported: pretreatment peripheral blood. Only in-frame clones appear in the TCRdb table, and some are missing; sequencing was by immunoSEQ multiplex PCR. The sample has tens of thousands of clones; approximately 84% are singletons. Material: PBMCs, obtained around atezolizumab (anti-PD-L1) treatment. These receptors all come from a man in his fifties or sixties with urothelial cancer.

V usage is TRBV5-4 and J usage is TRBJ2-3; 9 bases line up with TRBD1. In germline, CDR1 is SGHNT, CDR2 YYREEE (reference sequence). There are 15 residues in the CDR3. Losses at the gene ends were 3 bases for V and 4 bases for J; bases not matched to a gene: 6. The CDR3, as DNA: TGTGCCAGCAGCTCGCCGGGACAGGGCCCAGATACGCAGTATTTT. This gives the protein CASSSPGQGPDTQYF. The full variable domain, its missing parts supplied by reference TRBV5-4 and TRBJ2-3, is ETGVTQSPTHLIKTRGQQVTLRCSSQSGHNTVSWYQQALGQGPQFIFQYYREEENGRGNFPPRFSGLQFPNYSSELNVNALELDDSALYLCASSSPGQGPDTQYFGPGTRLTVL.

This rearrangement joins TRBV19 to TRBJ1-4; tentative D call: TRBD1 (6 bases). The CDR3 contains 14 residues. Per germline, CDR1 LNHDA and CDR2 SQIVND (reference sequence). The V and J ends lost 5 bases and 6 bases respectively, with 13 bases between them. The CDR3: CASSPTGYDEKLFF. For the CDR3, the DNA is TGTGCCAGTAGTCCAACAGGGTACGATGAAAAACTGTTTTTT.

The CDR3, as DNA: TGTGCCAGTAGTATTTTGGGGAGTGGTAACTATGGCTACACCTTC. It specifies CASSILGSGNYGYTF. The J gene is TRBJ1-2, the V gene TRBV19; D remains ambiguous. V shed 3 bases and J shed 1 base, with 12 bases lying between them. This CDR3 has 15 residues. Per germline, CDR1 LNHDA and CDR2 SQIVND (reference sequence).

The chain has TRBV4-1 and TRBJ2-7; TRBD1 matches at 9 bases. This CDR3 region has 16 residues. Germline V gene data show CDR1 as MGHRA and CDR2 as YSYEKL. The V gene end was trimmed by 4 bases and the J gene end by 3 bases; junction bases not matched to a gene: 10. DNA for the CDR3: TGCGCCAGCAGCCCACTAATGGGACAGGGAAGCTACGAGCAGTACTTC. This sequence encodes CASSPLMGQGSYEQYF.

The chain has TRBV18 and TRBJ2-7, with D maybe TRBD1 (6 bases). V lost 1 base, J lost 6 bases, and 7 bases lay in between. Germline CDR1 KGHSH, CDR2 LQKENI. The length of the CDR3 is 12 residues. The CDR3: CASSPLQGEQYF. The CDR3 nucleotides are TGTGCCAGCTCACCACTACAGGGCGAGCAGTACTTC.

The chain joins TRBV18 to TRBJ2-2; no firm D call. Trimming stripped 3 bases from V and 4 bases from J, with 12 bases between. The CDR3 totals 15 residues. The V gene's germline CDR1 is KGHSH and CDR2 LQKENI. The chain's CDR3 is CASSPMGSGTGELFF. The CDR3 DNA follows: TGTGCCAGCTCACCGATGGGTTCAGGCACCGGGGAGCTGTTTTTT.

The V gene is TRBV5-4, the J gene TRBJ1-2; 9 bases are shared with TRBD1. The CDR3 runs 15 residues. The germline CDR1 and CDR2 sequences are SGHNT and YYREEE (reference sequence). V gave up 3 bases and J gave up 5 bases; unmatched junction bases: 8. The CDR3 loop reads CASSSWTGDPYGYTF. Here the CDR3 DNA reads TGTGCCAGCAGCTCCTGGACAGGGGATCCTTATGGCTACACCTTC.

DNA for the CDR3: TGTGCCAGCTCACCTTATCCGGACAGCGCTGAGCAGTACTTC. Protein product: CASSPYPDSAEQYF. The chain couples TRBV18 to TRBJ2-7; TRBD1 might be the D (6 bases). The V end was cut by 3 bases, the J end by 7 bases, with 16 bases between. Germline CDR1 and CDR2: KGHSH and LQKENI. This CDR3 contains 14 residues.

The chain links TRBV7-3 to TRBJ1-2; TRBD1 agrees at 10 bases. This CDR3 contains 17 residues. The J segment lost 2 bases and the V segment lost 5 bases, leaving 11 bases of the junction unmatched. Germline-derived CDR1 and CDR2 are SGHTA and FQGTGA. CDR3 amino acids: CASSPSPRDRGNYGYTF. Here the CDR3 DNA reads TGTGCCAGCAGCCCATCCCCCCGGGACAGGGGAAACTATGGCTACACCTTC.

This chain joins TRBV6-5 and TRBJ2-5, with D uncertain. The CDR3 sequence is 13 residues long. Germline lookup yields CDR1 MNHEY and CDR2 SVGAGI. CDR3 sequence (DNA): TGTAGTACGAGGCCCCACCGTTCGGAGACCCAGTACTTC. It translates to CSTRPHRSETQYF.

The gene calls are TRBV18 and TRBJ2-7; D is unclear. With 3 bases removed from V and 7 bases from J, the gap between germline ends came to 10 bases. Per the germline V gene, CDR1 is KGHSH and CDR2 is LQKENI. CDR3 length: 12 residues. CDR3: CASSPQTGEQYF. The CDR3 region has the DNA TGTGCCAGCTCACCCCAGACTGGAGAGCAGTACTTC.

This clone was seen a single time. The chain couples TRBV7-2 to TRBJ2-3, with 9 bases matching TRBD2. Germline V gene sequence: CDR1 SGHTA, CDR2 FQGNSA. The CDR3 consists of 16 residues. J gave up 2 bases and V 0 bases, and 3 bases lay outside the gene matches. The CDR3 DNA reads TGTGCCAGCAGCTTAGCGGGCGGGAGGGCCACAGATACGCAGTATTTT. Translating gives CASSLAGGRATDTQYF.

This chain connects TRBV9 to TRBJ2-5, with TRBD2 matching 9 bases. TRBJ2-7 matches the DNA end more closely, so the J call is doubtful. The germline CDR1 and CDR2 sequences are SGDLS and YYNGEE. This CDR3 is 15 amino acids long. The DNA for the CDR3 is TGTGCCAGCAGCGTAGAGGGGTTAGCGGGAGACGAGCAGTACTTC. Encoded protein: CASSVEGLAGDEQYF.

The CDR3 reads CASSRQGGGSNEQFF. CDR3 coding DNA: TGTGCCAGCAGCCGTCAGGGAGGCGGGAGCAATGAGCAGTTCTTC. The chain links TRBV27 to TRBJ2-1; 7 positions agree with TRBD2. The CDR3 is 15 amino acids. With V trimmed by 6 bases and J by 6 bases, 11 bases remained unmatched. CDR1 is MNHEY, CDR2 SMNVEV, per germline (reference sequence).

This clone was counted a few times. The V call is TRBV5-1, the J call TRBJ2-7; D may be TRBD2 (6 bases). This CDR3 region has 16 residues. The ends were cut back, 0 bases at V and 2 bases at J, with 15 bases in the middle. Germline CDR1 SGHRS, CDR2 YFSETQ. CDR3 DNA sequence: TGCGCCAGCAGCTTGGAACGCGGGACGAGGGCCTACGAGCAGTACTTC. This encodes CASSLERGTRAYEQYF.

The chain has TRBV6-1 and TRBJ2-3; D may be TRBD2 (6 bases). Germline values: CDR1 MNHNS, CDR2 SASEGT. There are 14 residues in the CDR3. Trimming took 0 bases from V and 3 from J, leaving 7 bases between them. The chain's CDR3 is CASSEAGRTDTQYF. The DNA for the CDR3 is TGTGCCAGCAGTGAAGCAGGGAGGACAGATACGCAGTATTTT.

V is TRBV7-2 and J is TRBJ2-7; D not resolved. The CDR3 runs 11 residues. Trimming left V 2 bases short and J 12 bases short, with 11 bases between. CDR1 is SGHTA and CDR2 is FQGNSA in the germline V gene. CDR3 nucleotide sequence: TGTGCCAGCAGCTTAACTTATTATCCGTACTTC. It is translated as CASSLTYYPYF.